This record concerns one T cell receptor (beta chain) sequence. Its antigen remains unknown. Germline V gene lookup returns CDR1 SNHLY and CDR2 FYNNEI. There are 15 residues in the CDR3. Deletions cut 3 bases from V and 0 bases from J, with 12 bases between. One entry per CDR3 protein, called by TCRdb with MiXCR from the reads. The table includes more than 150,000 distinct CDR3 sequences, 25% to 30% detected once. These data come from a study of T cell repertoires in cytomegalovirus infection. Study-wide context: Shared public TCR beta signatures pointed to both CMV infection and a matching HLA type. General study findings and limits: The ex vivo response showed dominance by HLA-C-restricted CMV-specific TCR beta clonotypes.

The chain joins TRBV2 to TRBJ2-7, with D unclear. This clonotype originated in a human donor in good health (CMV status not recorded). Some clones in this sample may be carry-over from other donors' samples. Specimen: PBMCs. Here the CDR3 reads CASSEGSSSSYEQYF. CDR3 in DNA: TGTGCCAGCAGTGAGGGTTCGTCCAGCTCCTACGAGCAGTACTTC.